The rows below give T cell receptor beta chains drawn from one sample of a study of post-analysis software for immune sequencing data. In TCRdb, the PCR reads were re-called with MiXCR into one record per CDR3 protein. This table holds hundreds of thousands of distinct CDR3 sequences, about 44% found once. The sequenced sample consisted of blood. These receptors all stem from a girl under 18 with multiple sclerosis. The CDR3 runs from the conserved cysteine through the conserved F or W. D genes are given only for firm matches. Clone size is given for some rows only: seen once, a few or many times, or a class if the clone is expanded.

d_gene	v_gene	abundance	j_gene	CDR3nt	CDR3aa
NA	TRBV12-3/TRBV12-4	NA	TRBJ2-1	TGTGCCAGCAGCCCACCTTCGGGCAGGGGAAACAATGAGCAGTTCTTC	CASSPPSGRGNNEQFF
TRBD1	TRBV27	NA	TRBJ1-5	TGTGCCAGCAGGCAAAAGACAGGGATAATCAATCAGCCCCAGCATTTT	CASRQKTGIINQPQHF
TRBD2	TRBV12-3/TRBV12-4	NA	TRBJ2-3	TGTGCCAGCAGTTCGGGACTAGCGGGAGGGTCAGATACGCAGTATTTT	CASSSGLAGGSDTQYF
NA	TRBV5-1	NA	TRBJ1-1	TGCGCCAGCAGCTTTGAGACAGTGAAATCTGAAGCTTTCTTT	CASSFETVKSEAFF
TRBD2	TRBV12-3/TRBV12-4	NA	TRBJ2-7	TGTGCCAGCAGTTTGGCGGGGGGCAGGGTGGACGAGCAGTACTTC	CASSLAGGRVDEQYF
NA	TRBV12-3/TRBV12-4	few	TRBJ2-5	TGTGCCAGCAGTGGCGAACATCAAGAGACCCAGTACTTC	CASSGEHQETQYF
TRBD2	TRBV20-1	few	TRBJ2-5	TGCAGTGCTAGAGAGGCACTAGCGGGTGGGGAGGAGACCCAGTACTTC	CSAREALAGGEETQYF
TRBD1	TRBV29-1	few	TRBJ1-2	TGCAGCGTTGAGACAGGGGGCCATGGCTACACCTTC	CSVETGGHGYTF
NA	TRBV7-7	NA	TRBJ2-1	TGTGCCAGCAGCTCTAACACTGGGGGCTACAATGAGCAGTTCTTC	CASSSNTGGYNEQFF
NA	TRBV20-1	NA	TRBJ2-7	TGCAGTGCTAAGGCCGATCCCTACGAGCAGTACTTC	CSAKADPYEQYF
TRBD1	TRBV7-2	NA	TRBJ2-5	TGTGCCAGCAGCACCAGGACAGGGGCGGCGGCCCAGTACTTC	CASSTRTGAAAQYF
NA	TRBV7-2	few	TRBJ2-1	TGTGCCAGCAGCATCCAGCGGCGGGGAAGGGAGCAGTTCTTC	CASSIQRRGREQFF
NA	TRBV7-2	NA	TRBJ1-5	TGTGCCAGCAGCTTATTCGGTCAGCCCCAGCATTTT	CASSLFGQPQHF
NA	TRBV6-2/TRBV6-3	NA	TRBJ2-6	TGTGCCAGCAGTTACTCGAGGATCGCTGGGGCCAACGTCCTGACTTTC	CASSYSRIAGANVLTF
TRBD2	TRBV10-3	NA	TRBJ2-5	TGTGCCATCAGCGTGACTAGCCTGGAGACCCAGTACTTC	CAISVTSLETQYF
TRBD2	TRBV9	few	TRBJ2-7	TGTGCCAGCAGCGTTCTTAGCGGGGCAGCCTACGAGCAGTACTTC	CASSVLSGAAYEQYF
NA	TRBV6-4	few	TRBJ1-6	TGTGCCAGCAGTACGGGTTGGGGTTCACCCCTCCACTTT	CASSTGWGSPLHF
NA	TRBV5-1	NA	TRBJ2-7	TGCGCCAGCAGCTTGGCCGGGACACCGACCTACGAGCAGTACTTC	CASSLAGTPTYEQYF
NA	TRBV12-3/TRBV12-4	few	TRBJ2-5	TGTGCCAGCAGCCGCGACGCATATGGGGAGACCCAGTACTTC	CASSRDAYGETQYF
NA	TRBV6-2/TRBV6-3	NA	TRBJ2-3	TGTGCCAGCACCAAGGACCACACAGATACGCAGTATTTT	CASTKDHTDTQYF
TRBD1	TRBV4-1	NA	TRBJ2-7	TGCGCCAGCACTCAGGGGGATCACGAGCAGTACTTC	CASTQGDHEQYF
NA	TRBV20-1	NA	TRBJ2-6	TGCAGTGCTAGAGATTTCGCTGGGGCCAACGTCCTGACTTTC	CSARDFAGANVLTF
NA	TRBV24-1	NA	TRBJ2-7	TGTGCCACCAGTGACCCTCCCGCGGACGAGCAGTACTTC	CATSDPPADEQYF
TRBD2	TRBV5-1	NA	TRBJ2-3	TGCGCCAGCAGCTCTCCGGGACTAGCGTACACAGATACGCAGTATTTT	CASSSPGLAYTDTQYF
NA	TRBV24-1	NA	TRBJ2-5	TGTGCCACCAGTGACCTTGGGGCAGGGAAGGAGACCCAGTACTTC	CATSDLGAGKETQYF
NA	TRBV10-3	NA	TRBJ2-1	TGTGCCATCCGGAGGAGGGGGGGTGGGGATGAGCAGTTCTTC	CAIRRRGGGDEQFF
NA	TRBV30	NA	TRBJ2-1	TGTGCCTGGGGTTTGTTCCATAATGAGCAGTTCTTC	CAWGLFHNEQFF
NA	TRBV5-1	once	TRBJ1-2	TGCGCCAGCAGCTCAGTAACGACCAGGGGAGGCTACACCTTC	CASSSVTTRGGYTF
TRBD2	TRBV4-1	NA	TRBJ2-1	TGCGCCAGCAGTCGTTATAGCGGGTTGAACTACAATGAGCAGTTCTTC	CASSRYSGLNYNEQFF
NA	TRBV20-1	NA	TRBJ2-7	TGCAGTGCTAGCGAGGTATCAGGCTACGAGCAGTACTTC	CSASEVSGYEQYF
NA	TRBV29-1	few	TRBJ2-5	TGCAGCGTTGAGGCCGGGACATGGTACCAAGAGACCCAGTACTTC	CSVEAGTWYQETQYF
TRBD2	TRBV5-6	once	TRBJ2-2	TGTGCCAGCAGCCCCCCGACTAGCGGGGGCACCGGGGAGCTGTTTTTT	CASSPPTSGGTGELFF
NA	TRBV4-1	few	TRBJ2-3	TGCGCCAGCAGCCAATCCGCCGCTTCAGTTGAGACAGATACGCAGTATTTT	CASSQSAASVETDTQYF
TRBD1	TRBV20-1	NA	TRBJ2-7	TGCAGTGCTAGAGGCCCAGGACAGGGCTACGAGCAGTACTTC	CSARGPGQGYEQYF
NA	TRBV5-1	few	TRBJ2-3	TGTGCCAGCAGCTTCGGGCGTTCAACTAGCACAGATACGCAGTATTTT	CASSFGRSTSTDTQYF
TRBD1	TRBV11-2	NA	TRBJ2-3	TGTGCCAGCAGCTTAGTAAGGGGGCTTAGCACAGATACGCAGTATTTT	CASSLVRGLSTDTQYF
NA	TRBV9	NA	TRBJ2-1	TGTGCCAGCAGCGTAGCTTCAGGGAATGAGCAGTTCTTC	CASSVASGNEQFF
NA	TRBV5-1	few	TRBJ2-5	TGCGCCAGCAGCTTGGGGCGGGGGCGACAAGAGACCCAGTACTTC	CASSLGRGRQETQYF
NA	TRBV15	NA	TRBJ1-5	TGTGCCACCAGCAGGGGCCGGGGAGCGGAGCCCCAGCATTTT	CATSRGRGAEPQHF
NA	TRBV7-8	few	TRBJ2-5	TGTGCCAGCAGTCGACGGACGTCGGGAGAGACCCAGTACTTC	CASSRRTSGETQYF
NA	TRBV7-8	few	TRBJ1-2	TGTGCCAGCAGCGAGCGGGACCAGGGTGTAGGCTACACCTTC	CASSERDQGVGYTF
NA	TRBV29-1	NA	TRBJ2-4	TGCAGCGTTCAGGACCGGACAAACAGAGGACACTTC	CSVQDRTNRGHF
NA	TRBV12-3/TRBV12-4	few	TRBJ2-1	TGTGCCAGCAGTTACCGACGCTCGGGGGTGGTCTCCAATGAGCAGTTCTTC	CASSYRRSGVVSNEQFF
TRBD2	TRBV20-1	NA	TRBJ2-1	TGCAGTGCTAGTGATGGCAGGACTAGGGATGTGCAGTTCTTC	CSASDGRTRDVQFF
NA	TRBV20-1	NA	TRBJ2-7	TGCAGTGCTAGACAGGGGGGCGAGCAGTACTTC	CSARQGGEQYF
NA	TRBV4-1	NA	TRBJ1-1	TGCGCCAGCAGCCCCCCGGGGGGCAGGGAACCTTATCTGAACACTGAAGCTTTCTTT	CASSPPGGREPYLNTEAFF
NA	TRBV11-2	NA	TRBJ2-5	TGTGCCAGCAGCTCTAGCGAGATTCGTCCTGTGGAGACCCAGTACTTC	CASSSSEIRPVETQYF
NA	TRBV10-3	few	TRBJ2-7	TGTGCCATCAGTGAGGAGGGGGAGCCATCCTACGAGCAGTACTTC	CAISEEGEPSYEQYF
NA	TRBV2	NA	TRBJ2-7	TGTGCCAGCAGTGATACGGGCGAGCAGTACTTC	CASSDTGEQYF
TRBD2	TRBV4-2	few	TRBJ2-3	TGTGCCAGCAGCCAGGAGTGGGCGGGGGGGAGCACAGATACGCAGTATTTT	CASSQEWAGGSTDTQYF
NA	TRBV5-6	many	TRBJ2-7	TGTGCCAGCAGCGAAAGGGGGGAAGGCCGCTACGAGCAGTACTTC	CASSERGEGRYEQYF
NA	TRBV7-9	NA	TRBJ2-7	TGTGCCAGCAGCTTTACGGACAGTCTCTACGAGCAGTACTTC	CASSFTDSLYEQYF
NA	TRBV12-3/TRBV12-4	few	TRBJ2-6	TGTGCCAGCAGCGACTCACAGGGAACTGGGGCCAACGTCCTGACTTTC	CASSDSQGTGANVLTF
TRBD1	TRBV29-1	NA	TRBJ1-2	TGCGGCGACAGGGGGGACGGTGGCTACACCTTC	CGDRGDGGYTF
TRBD2	TRBV6-1	NA	TRBJ2-3	TGTGCCAGCAGTGAGTCCAGCGGGGGGGCGGCAGATACGCAGTATTTT	CASSESSGGAADTQYF
TRBD1	TRBV5-1	NA	TRBJ2-5	TGCGCCAGCAGGCATGACAGGGGTTGGGAGACCCAGTACTTC	CASRHDRGWETQYF
NA	TRBV25-1	NA	TRBJ1-1	TGTGCCAGCAGTGAACTCGTCTACGCTGAAGCTTTCTTT	CASSELVYAEAFF
NA	TRBV7-9	NA	TRBJ1-2	TGTGCCAGCAGTTATGAGCTCCAAGAAGCTGGCTACACCTTC	CASSYELQEAGYTF
TRBD1	TRBV5-4	NA	TRBJ2-6	TGTGCCAGCAGCTGGAGGGGGACAGGGGGATTTTCTGGGGCCAACGTCCTGACTTTC	CASSWRGTGGFSGANVLTF